This TCR beta chain was sequenced for a study of shared clonotypes between healthy human individuals. Study-wide context: Donors, aged 18 to 49, were a couple of women and three men. Whole-study findings and limits: A small donor pool kept down the genetic and exposure-history diversity that was represented.

CDR1 is MNHEY and CDR2 is SMNVEV in the germline V gene (reference sequence). The CDR3 covers 12 residues. V gave up 2 bases and J gave up 4 bases, with 6 bases separating them. It was approximately 280 ng DNA, about 30,000 T cell genomes, that went into each replicate PCR of unsorted PBMC. On ten immunoSEQ deep assay plates, unsorted PBMC DNA was sequenced. Measured with immunoSEQ multiplex PCR; TCRdb has only the in-frame clones, and not every one. The sample carries some 530,000 clones, almost 80% recorded once. Concerning this clone itself: The target antigen is unknown.

The chain joins TRBV27 to TRBJ2-7; D is perhaps TRBD2 (6 bases). The TCR sequence derives from a woman aged 35 to 49 in good health. Some clones in this sample may be carry-over from other donors' samples. The specimen sequenced was PBMCs. The DNA for the CDR3 is TGTGCCAGCAGTTTAGGGGGGTACGAGCAGTACTTC. Translating it yields CASSLGGYEQYF.